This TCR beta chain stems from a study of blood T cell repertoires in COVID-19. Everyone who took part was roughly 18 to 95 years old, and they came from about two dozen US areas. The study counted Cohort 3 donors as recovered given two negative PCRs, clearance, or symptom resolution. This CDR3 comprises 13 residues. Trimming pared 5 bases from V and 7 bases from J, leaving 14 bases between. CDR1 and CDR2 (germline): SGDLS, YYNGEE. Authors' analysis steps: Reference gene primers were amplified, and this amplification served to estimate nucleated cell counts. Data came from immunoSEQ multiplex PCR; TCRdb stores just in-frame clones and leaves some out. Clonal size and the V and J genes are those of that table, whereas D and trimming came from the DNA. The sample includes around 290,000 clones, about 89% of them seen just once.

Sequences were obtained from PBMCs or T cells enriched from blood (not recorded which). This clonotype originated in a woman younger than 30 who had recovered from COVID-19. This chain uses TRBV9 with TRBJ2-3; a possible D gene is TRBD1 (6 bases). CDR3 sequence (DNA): TGTGCCAGCAGAGAAGAGGGGACATATACGCAGTATTTT. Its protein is CASREEGTYTQYF.